These 2 T cell receptor beta chains were all obtained from the same sample, sequenced in a study of T cells in women clearing cervical HPV infection (dated by TCRdb to 2016 to 2019). Preparation of the library involved the immunoSEQ multiplex PCR assay. TCRdb retrieved this table from immuneACCESS and kept in-frame rearrangements only. Not all clones are present; in checked studies, unresolved V genes account for under half, and no reason is known for the remainder. The table for this sample shows 30,000 to 45,000 clones. The top ten clones comprise 3.7% of the sample. The sample consisted of blood buffy coat. The receptors were gathered from a woman between 18 and 69 years old with a cervical HPV16 infection that either progressed to CIN3+ or cleared (not recorded which).

Concerning this clone itself: The read terminates 3 residues before the CDR3 end, so the remaining end is supplied by the germline J gene. V usage is TRBV6-2 or TRBV6-3 and J usage is TRBJ1-6; TRBD1 aligns across 7 bases. Losses at the gene ends were 2 bases for V and 7 bases for J; bases not matched to a gene: 5. The CDR3 is made up of 15 amino acids. The V gene's germline CDR1 is MNHEY and CDR2 SVGEGT. The covered CDR3 bases are TGTGCCAGCAGTTACCGTGTGACAGGGAATTCACCC. Translation gives CASSYRVTGNSP. The complete CDR3 sequence is CASSYRVTGNSPLHF.

Turning to this clone: The read ends 3 residues before the CDR3 terminus; that terminus is restored from the germline J gene. This chain connects TRBV19 to TRBJ2-7; 8 positions match TRBD1. Germline CDR1 reads LNHDA; CDR2 reads SQIVND (reference sequence). The junction had 5 bases not matched to a gene; V was cut back by 5 bases and J by 2 bases. The length of the CDR3 is 14 residues. The CDR3 DNA, read in part, is TGTGCCAGTAGTCCGGGACAGGCCCCCTACGAG. Its translation is CASSPGQAPYE. The entire CDR3 protein reads CASSPGQAPYEQYF.